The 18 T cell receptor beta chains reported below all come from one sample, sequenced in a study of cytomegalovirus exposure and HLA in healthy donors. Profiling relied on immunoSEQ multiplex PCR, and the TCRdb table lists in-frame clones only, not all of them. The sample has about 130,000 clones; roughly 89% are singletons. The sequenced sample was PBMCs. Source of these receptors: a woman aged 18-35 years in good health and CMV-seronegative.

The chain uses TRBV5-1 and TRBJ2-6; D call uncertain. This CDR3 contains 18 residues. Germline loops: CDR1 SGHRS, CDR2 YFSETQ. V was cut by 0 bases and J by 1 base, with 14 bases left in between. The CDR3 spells CASSLARQLLSGANVLTF. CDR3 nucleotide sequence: TGCGCCAGCAGCTTGGCCAGGCAGCTATTATCTGGGGCCAACGTCCTGACTTTC. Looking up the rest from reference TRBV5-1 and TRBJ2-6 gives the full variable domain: KAGVTQTPRYLIKTRGQQVTLSCSPISGHRSVSWYQQTPGQGLQFLFEYFSETQRNKGNFPGRFSGRQFSNSRSEMNVSTLELGDSALYLCASSLARQLLSGANVLTFGAGSRLTVL.

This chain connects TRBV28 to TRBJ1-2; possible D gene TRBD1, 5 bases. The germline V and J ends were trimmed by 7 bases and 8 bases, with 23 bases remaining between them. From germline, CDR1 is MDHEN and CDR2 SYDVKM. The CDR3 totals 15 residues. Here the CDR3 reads CASNQGVPPTRGYTF. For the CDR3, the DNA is TGTGCCAGCAACCAGGGCGTCCCCCCGACAAGAGGCTACACCTTC.

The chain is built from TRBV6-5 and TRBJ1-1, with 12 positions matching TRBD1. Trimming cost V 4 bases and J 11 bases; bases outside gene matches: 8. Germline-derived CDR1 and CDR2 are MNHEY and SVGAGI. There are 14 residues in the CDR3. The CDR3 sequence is CASSSTGTGGLAFF. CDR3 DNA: TGTGCCAGCAGTTCCACCGGGACAGGGGGCCTGGCTTTCTTT.

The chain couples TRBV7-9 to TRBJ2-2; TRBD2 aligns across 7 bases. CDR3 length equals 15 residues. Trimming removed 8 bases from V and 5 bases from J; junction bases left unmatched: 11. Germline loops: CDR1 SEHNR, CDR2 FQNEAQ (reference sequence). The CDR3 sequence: CASGRGGGDTGELFF. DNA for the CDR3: TGTGCCAGCGGACGGGGCGGGGGAGATACCGGGGAGCTGTTTTTT. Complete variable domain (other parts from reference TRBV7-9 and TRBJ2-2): DTGVSQNPRHKITKRGQNVTFRCDPISEHNRLYWYRQTLGQGPEFLTYFQNEAQLEKSRLLSDRFSAERPKGSFSTLEIQRTEQGDSAMYLCASGRGGGDTGELFFGEGSRLTVL.

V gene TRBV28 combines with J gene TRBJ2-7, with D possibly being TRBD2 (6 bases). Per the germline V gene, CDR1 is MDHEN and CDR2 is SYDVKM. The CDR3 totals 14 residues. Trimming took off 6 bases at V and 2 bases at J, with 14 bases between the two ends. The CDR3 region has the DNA TGTGCCAGCAGCTGGGGGACGGGAGCCTACGAGCAGTACTTC. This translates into CASSWGTGAYEQYF.

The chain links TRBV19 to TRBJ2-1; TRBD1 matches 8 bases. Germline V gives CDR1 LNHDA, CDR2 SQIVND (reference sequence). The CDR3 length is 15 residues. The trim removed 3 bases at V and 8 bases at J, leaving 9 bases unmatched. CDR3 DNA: TGTGCCAGTAGTATGTGGACAGGGCTGACGCATGAGCAGTTCTTC. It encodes CASSMWTGLTHEQFF. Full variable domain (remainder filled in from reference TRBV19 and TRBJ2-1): DGGITQSPKYLFRKEGQNVTLSCEQNLNHDAMYWYRQDPGQGLRLIYYSQIVNDFQKGDIAEGYSVSREKKESFPLTVTSAQKNPTAFYLCASSMWTGLTHEQFFGPGTRLTVL.

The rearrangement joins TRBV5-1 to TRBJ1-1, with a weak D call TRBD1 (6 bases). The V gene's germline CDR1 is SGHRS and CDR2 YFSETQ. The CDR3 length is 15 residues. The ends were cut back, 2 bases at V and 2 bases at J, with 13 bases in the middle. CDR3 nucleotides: TGCGCCAGCAGCTTCAACCCGACAGGTAACACTGAAGCTTTCTTT. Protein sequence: CASSFNPTGNTEAFF.

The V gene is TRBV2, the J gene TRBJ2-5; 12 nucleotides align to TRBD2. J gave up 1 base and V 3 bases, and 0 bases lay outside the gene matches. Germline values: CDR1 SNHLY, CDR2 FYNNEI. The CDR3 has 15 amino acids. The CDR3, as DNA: TGTGCCAGCAGTGAGACTAGCGGGGGCCAAGAGACCCAGTACTTC. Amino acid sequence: CASSETSGGQETQYF.

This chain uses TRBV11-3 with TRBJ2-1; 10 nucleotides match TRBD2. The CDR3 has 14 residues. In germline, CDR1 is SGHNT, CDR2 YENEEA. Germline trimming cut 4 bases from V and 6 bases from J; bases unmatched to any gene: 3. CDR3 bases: TGTGCCAGCAGCTCCCGGACTAGCGGCAATGAGCAGTTCTTC. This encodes CASSSRTSGNEQFF. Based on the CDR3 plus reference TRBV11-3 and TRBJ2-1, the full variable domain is EAGVVQSPRYKIIEKKQPVAFWCNPISGHNTLYWYLQNLGQGPELLIRYENEEAVDDSQLPKDRFSAERLKGVDSTLKIQPAELGDSAVYLCASSSRTSGNEQFFGPGTRLTVL.

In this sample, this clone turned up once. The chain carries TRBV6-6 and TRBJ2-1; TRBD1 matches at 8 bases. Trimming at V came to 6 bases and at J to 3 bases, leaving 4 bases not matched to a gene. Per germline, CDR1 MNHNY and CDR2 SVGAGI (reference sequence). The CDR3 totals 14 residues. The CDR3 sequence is CASRDRGDYNEQFF. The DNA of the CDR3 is TGTGCCAGCAGAGACAGGGGCGACTACAATGAGCAGTTCTTC.

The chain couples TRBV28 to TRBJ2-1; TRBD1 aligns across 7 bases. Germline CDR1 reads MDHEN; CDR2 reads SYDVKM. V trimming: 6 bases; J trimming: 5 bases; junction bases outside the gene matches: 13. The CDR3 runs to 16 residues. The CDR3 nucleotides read TGTGCCAGCAGATCACTCGGACAGGACCCTGACAATGAGCAGTTCTTC. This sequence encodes CASRSLGQDPDNEQFF. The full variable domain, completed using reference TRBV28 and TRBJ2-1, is DVKVTQSSRYLVKRTGEKVFLECVQDMDHENMFWYRQDPGLGLRLIYFSYDVKMKEKGDIPEGYSVSREKKERFSLILESASTNQTSMYLCASRSLGQDPDNEQFFGPGTRLTVL.

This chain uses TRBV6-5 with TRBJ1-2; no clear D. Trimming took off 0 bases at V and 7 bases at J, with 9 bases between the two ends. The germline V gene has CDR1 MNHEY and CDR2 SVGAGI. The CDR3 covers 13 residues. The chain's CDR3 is CASSYSEGSGYTF. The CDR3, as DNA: TGTGCCAGCAGTTACTCCGAGGGTAGTGGCTACACCTTC.

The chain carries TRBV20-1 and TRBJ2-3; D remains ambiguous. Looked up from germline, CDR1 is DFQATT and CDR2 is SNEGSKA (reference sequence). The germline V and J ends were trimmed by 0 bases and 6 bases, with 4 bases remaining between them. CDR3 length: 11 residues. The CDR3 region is CSARDEDTQYF. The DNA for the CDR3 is TGCAGTGCTAGAGATGAGGATACGCAGTATTTT.

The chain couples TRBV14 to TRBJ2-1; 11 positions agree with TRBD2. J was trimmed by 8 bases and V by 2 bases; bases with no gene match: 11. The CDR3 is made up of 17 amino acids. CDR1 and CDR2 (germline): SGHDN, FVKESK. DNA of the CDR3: TGTGCCAGCAGCCAAAGGTTACTAGCGGGAGCAGCTCATGAGCAGTTCTTC. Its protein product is CASSQRLLAGAAHEQFF.

For the CDR3, the DNA is TGTGCCAGCAGTTCAGAGACAGGAGAGAACACTGAAGCTTTCTTT. Translating gives CASSSETGENTEAFF. The rearrangement links TRBV28 to TRBJ1-1; possible D gene TRBD1, 6 bases. The CDR3 sequence is 15 residues long. CDR1 MDHEN and CDR2 SYDVKM come from the germline V gene. Trimming took off 4 bases at V and 1 base at J, with 13 bases between the two ends.

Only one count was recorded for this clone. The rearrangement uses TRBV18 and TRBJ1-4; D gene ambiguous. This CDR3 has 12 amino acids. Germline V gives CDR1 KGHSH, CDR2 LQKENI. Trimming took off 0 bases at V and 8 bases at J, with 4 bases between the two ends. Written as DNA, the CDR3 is TGTGCCAGCTCACCACCTGAGGAAAAACTGTTTTTT. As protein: CASSPPEEKLFF.

CDR3 bases: TGTGCCAGCAACGCCGGTCGCCAAGAGACCCAGTACTTC. It is translated as CASNAGRQETQYF. This chain uses TRBV2 with TRBJ2-5; no firm D call. In germline, CDR1 is SNHLY, CDR2 FYNNEI. This CDR3 is built from 13 residues. The germline V and J ends were trimmed by 7 bases and 1 base, with 10 bases remaining between them.

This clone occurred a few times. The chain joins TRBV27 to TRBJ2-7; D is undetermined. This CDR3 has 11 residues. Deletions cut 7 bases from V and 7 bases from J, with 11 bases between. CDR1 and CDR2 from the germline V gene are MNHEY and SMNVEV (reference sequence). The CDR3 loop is CASKWRGEQYF. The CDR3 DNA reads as TGTGCCAGCAAATGGAGAGGAGAGCAGTACTTC.